Each of the 28 T cell receptor beta chains below was sequenced from the same sample in a study of T cells after yellow fever vaccination. TCRdb reprocessed the 5' RACE reads via MiXCR and lists one record per CDR3 protein. The sample includes about 240,000 distinct CDR3 sequences, 6.5% to 8.5% of them seen just once. Here the sequenced sample was CD4+ T cells sorted from PBMCs, taken 15 days after the yellow fever booster vaccination. The receptors were sampled from a man younger than 45 who received the YFV17D yellow fever vaccine.

The table lists this clonotype with many counts. This chain links TRBV19 with TRBJ2-4; 8 positions agree with TRBD1. Germline CDR1 LNHDA, CDR2 SQIVND (reference sequence). There are 18 residues in the CDR3. V shed 6 bases and J 8 bases; nucleotides not matched to a gene: 21. Written as DNA, the CDR3 is TGTGCCAGTAGCCAGTACAGAATGACAGGGGCCGCCGCGGACATTCAGTACTTC. Encoded protein: CASSQYRMTGAAADIQYF.

This clonotype was seen at least ten times. The chain uses TRBV9 and TRBJ2-1; D possibly matches TRBD1 or TRBD2 (5 bases each). The ends were cut back, 4 bases at V and 10 bases at J, with 15 bases in the middle. CDR3 length: 13 amino acids. Germline CDR1 SGDLS, CDR2 YYNGEE. The CDR3 sequence is CASSQSTGGEQFF. CDR3 nucleotides: TGTGCCAGCAGCCAATCCACAGGCGGGGAGCAGTTCTTC.

This clonotype occurred many times. The chain recombines TRBV5-1 with TRBJ2-7, with D perhaps matching TRBD2 (5 bases). V gave up 9 bases and J gave up 6 bases, with 22 bases separating them. The CDR3 covers 14 residues. CDR1 and CDR2 (germline): SGHRS, YFSETQ. This chain's CDR3 is CATSLDWTASEQYF. CDR3 sequence (DNA): TGCGCCACCTCCTTGGACTGGACCGCGTCCGAGCAGTACTTC.

The J gene is TRBJ2-7, the V gene TRBV20-1, with D tentatively TRBD2 (6 bases). Trimming cost V 6 bases and J 1 base, with 19 bases left between them. The CDR3 covers 15 residues. Per germline, CDR1 DFQATT and CDR2 SNEGSKA (reference sequence). Written as DNA, the CDR3 is TGCAGTGCCCCACCGGGGAGCGGAGGGTCCTACGAGCAGTACTTC. As protein: CSAPPGSGGSYEQYF.

In its sample, this clonotype was seen many times. The chain is built from TRBV29-1 and TRBJ2-7; maybe TRBD2 (5 bases). Between the trimmed V and J ends, which lost 5 bases and 6 bases, there was a span of 11 bases. CDR1 and CDR2 (germline): SQVTM, ANQGSEA. The CDR3 has 11 residues. The CDR3 nucleotides read TGCAGCGTTCTTTGGGGAGCCGAGCAGTACTTC. It yields the protein CSVLWGAEQYF.

There are many counts of this clonotype. The chain links TRBV20-1 to TRBJ2-7; D unclear. The CDR3 is 13 residues long. The germline V gene has CDR1 DFQATT and CDR2 SNEGSKA (reference sequence). V lost 2 bases and J lost 0, with 8 bases in between. CDR3 amino acids: CSARLRSSYEQYF. DNA of the CDR3: TGCAGTGCTAGACTACGGAGCTCCTACGAGCAGTACTTC.

This clonotype has at least ten counts. The chain is built from TRBV10-1 and TRBJ2-7; TRBD2 agrees at 8 bases. V gave up 6 bases and J gave up 4 bases; unmatched junction bases: 11. The CDR3 is made up of 15 amino acids. Looked up from germline, CDR1 is WNHNN and CDR2 is SYGVQD (reference sequence). The CDR3 bases are TGCGCCAGCAGGTCGGTAGCGGGGTGGATATACGAGCAGTACTTC. Its translation is CASRSVAGWIYEQYF.

This clonotype appeared many times. The CDR3 DNA sequence: TGCGCCAGCAGCCAGATCCAGGGGGCAGATACGCAGTATTTT. Its protein product is CASSQIQGADTQYF. The rearrangement joins TRBV4-1 to TRBJ2-3; TRBD1 matches 7 bases. CDR3 length: 14 residues. Germline V gives CDR1 MGHRA, CDR2 YSYEKL. V shed 3 bases and J 4 bases; nucleotides not matched to a gene: 4.

As for this clonotype: This may be a read error: a much more frequent sequence differs by one nucleotide. The genes are TRBV12-3 or TRBV12-4 and TRBJ1-1, with no clear D. The CDR3 is made up of 11 amino acids. The CDR3 protein is CDSGLGTEAFF. DNA of the CDR3: TGTGACAGCGGGCTTGGGACTGAAGCTTTCTTT.

The genes are TRBV20-1 and TRBJ2-5; possibly TRBD1 for D (5 bases). This CDR3 is 16 amino acids long. Germline CDR1 reads DFQATT; CDR2 reads SNEGSKA (reference sequence). Trimming removed 1 base at V and 5 bases at J, with 20 bases between. CDR3 sequence (DNA): TGCAGTGCTAGAGCGCCGCGGCAGGGTGTTGGGGAGACCCAGTACTTC. Encoded protein: CSARAPRQGVGETQYF.

This clonotype was seen only a few times. V usage is TRBV5-4 and J usage is TRBJ2-2; D is possibly TRBD1 or TRBD2 (5 bases each). Trimming pared 3 bases from V and 3 bases from J, leaving 15 bases between. The CDR3 covers 16 residues. The germline V gene encodes CDR1 SGHNT and CDR2 YYREEE (reference sequence). In DNA, the CDR3 is TGTGCCAGCAGCTACCGGGGCCGAGGGTACACCGGGGAGCTGTTTTTT. Amino acid sequence: CASSYRGRGYTGELFF.

This clonotype has a count of ten or more. The chain combines TRBV5-1 with TRBJ2-1, with no clear D. This CDR3 spans 12 amino acids. Germline CDR1 SGHRS, CDR2 YFSETQ. V was pared by 4 bases and J by 9 bases, with 11 bases between. The CDR3 sequence is CASSLVGIEQFF. For the CDR3, the DNA is TGCGCCAGCAGCCTAGTTGGGATTGAGCAGTTCTTC. Drawing the rest from reference TRBV5-1 and TRBJ2-1, the complete variable domain is KAGVTQTPRYLIKTRGQQVTLSCSPISGHRSVSWYQQTPGQGLQFLFEYFSETQRNKGNFPGRFSGRQFSNSRSEMNVSTLELGDSALYLCASSLVGIEQFFGPGTRLTVL.

This chain's CDR3 is CASSQGSSYEQYF. The CDR3 region has the DNA TGTGCCAGCTCCCAGGGGAGCTCCTACGAGCAGTACTTC. This chain joins TRBV5-4 and TRBJ2-7; TRBD1 might be the D (6 bases). The germline CDR1 and CDR2 sequences are SGHNT and YYREEE (reference sequence). The CDR3 extends over 13 amino acids. Trimming took off 7 bases at V and 0 bases at J, with 11 bases between the two ends.

This clonotype showed up many times. The genes are TRBV28 and TRBJ2-1, with 10 nucleotides matching TRBD2. CDR1 MDHEN and CDR2 SYDVKM come from the germline V gene. The CDR3 covers 15 residues. J gave up 8 bases and V 3 bases, and 7 bases lay outside the gene matches. CDR3 amino acids: CASSFGLAGEDEQFF. Written as DNA, the CDR3 is TGTGCCAGCAGTTTCGGGCTAGCGGGAGAGGATGAGCAGTTCTTC.

This clonotype has only a few counts. The chain couples TRBV6-2 or TRBV6-3 to TRBJ2-2; weak D call: TRBD2 (7 bases). V lost 8 bases and J lost 5, with 30 bases in between. The CDR3 length is 19 residues. Per the germline V gene, CDR1 is MNHEY and CDR2 is SVGEGT. This CDR3 is CASLLHWTRGAQGTGELFF. The CDR3 DNA reads as TGTGCCAGCCTGCTCCACTGGACTAGGGGGGCTCAAGGAACCGGGGAGCTGTTTTTT.

The V and J genes are TRBV5-3 and TRBJ2-3; the match to TRBD2 covers 15 bases. TRBV5-3 is given ORF status, its function remaining uncertain. The CDR3 length is 18 residues. V trimming: 5 bases; J trimming: 0 bases; junction bases outside the gene matches: 7. The CDR3 DNA reads as TGTGCCAGAAGAACCGGGACTAGCGGGAGGCACAGCACAGATACGCAGTATTTT. Translated, it gives CARRTGTSGRHSTDTQYF.

The sample holds many counts of this clonotype. The chain has TRBV12-3 or TRBV12-4 and TRBJ2-7, with D perhaps matching TRBD1 (6 bases). The germline V and J ends were trimmed by 2 bases and 0 bases, with 11 bases remaining between them. The length of the CDR3 is 15 residues. The CDR3 DNA reads as TGTGCCAGCAGTTTAATTGACAGGAGCTCCTACGAGCAGTACTTC. Amino acid sequence: CASSLIDRSSYEQYF.

This sequence joins TRBV12-3 or TRBV12-4 and TRBJ2-3; unclear D gene. This CDR3 contains 11 residues. Trimming took 8 bases from V and 7 from J, leaving 10 bases between them. The CDR3 spells CASSVGNTQYF. As DNA, the CDR3 is TGTGCCAGCTCTGTAGGGAATACGCAGTATTTT.

This clonotype occurred a few times. The DNA for the CDR3 is TGTGCCAGCAATAGGGTCCTCAAAAATGAGCAGTTCTTC. Its protein is CASNRVLKNEQFF. The chain is built from TRBV28 and TRBJ2-1, with D unresolved. There are 13 residues in the CDR3. The V end lost 7 bases, the J end lost 7 bases, and 14 bases lay between the germline ends. Germline CDR1 MDHEN, CDR2 SYDVKM.

The table lists this clonotype with a few counts. The CDR3 loop reads CASSLVSTVLDTQYF. The CDR3 bases are TGTGCCAGCAGCTTAGTATCGACAGTTCTAGATACGCAGTATTTT. The chain has TRBV7-2 and TRBJ2-3, with D maybe TRBD1 (5 bases). CDR3 size: 15 residues. V was pared by 1 base and J by 5 bases, with 13 bases between. Germline values: CDR1 SGHTA, CDR2 FQGNSA.

This chain links TRBV7-2 with TRBJ2-3; D might be TRBD1 (7 bases). This CDR3 has 15 residues. With 3 bases removed from V and 14 bases from J, the gap between germline ends came to 24 bases. Germline V lookup: CDR1 SGHTA, CDR2 FQGNSA. The CDR3 DNA follows: TGTGCCAGCAGCTTCGTTGGGGAAGGCGGGACAGCTATGTATTTT. Translated: CASSFVGEGGTAMYF. Using reference TRBV7-2 and TRBJ2-3 for the parts outside the CDR3, the full variable domain is GAGVSQSPSNKVTEKGKDVELRCDPISGHTALYWYRQSLGQGLEFLIYFQGNSAPDKSGLPSDRFSAERTGGSVSTLTIQRTQQEDSAVYLCASSFVGEGGTAMYFGPGTRLTVL.

This clonotype was counted a few times. The V and J genes are TRBV10-3 and TRBJ1-5; 11 positions match TRBD1. The J segment lost 7 bases and the V segment lost 3 bases, leaving 8 bases of the junction unmatched. CDR3 size: 16 residues. Germline CDR1 and CDR2: ENHRY and SYGVKD. CDR3 protein: CAISDRTGGAVQPQHF. The CDR3 coding sequence is TGTGCCATCAGTGATAGGACAGGGGGCGCGGTACAGCCCCAGCATTTT.

This clonotype was seen repeatedly, ten times or more. This rearrangement joins TRBV21-1 to TRBJ2-7; the D call TRBD1 from the table was never checked on the DNA. TRBV21-1 is deemed a pseudogene. The CDR3 sequence is 14 residues long. CDR3 nucleotide sequence: TGTGCCAGCAGCAAAGTAGGACAGGGCCACGAGCAGTACTTC. Translating gives CASSKVGQGHEQYF.

The chain combines TRBV5-1 with TRBJ2-3, with 8 positions matching TRBD1. The J segment lost 1 base and the V segment lost 1 base, leaving 5 bases of the junction unmatched. The CDR3 spans 16 residues. Germline V gives CDR1 SGHRS, CDR2 YFSETQ. CDR3 in amino acids: CASSLPGQAGTDTQYF. The CDR3, as DNA: TGCGCCAGCAGCTTGCCGGGACAGGCGGGCACAGATACGCAGTATTTT.

This clonotype occurred a few times. J is TRBJ2-1 and V is TRBV3-1, with D perhaps matching TRBD1 (5 bases). V lost 1 base and J lost 9, with 16 bases in between. The CDR3 runs 15 residues. Germline V gene lookup returns CDR1 LGHDT and CDR2 YNNKEL (reference sequence). CDR3 sequence: CASSQVDISTPEQFF. The CDR3 coding sequence is TGTGCCAGCAGCCAAGTGGACATCTCGACACCTGAGCAGTTCTTC.

This clonotype was recorded at least ten times. V usage is TRBV4-3 and J usage is TRBJ2-1; unclear D gene. The CDR3 totals 14 residues. Trimming shortened V by 1 base and J by 3 bases, and 7 bases separated the two germline ends. Per germline, CDR1 LGHNA and CDR2 YSLEER. CDR3 in amino acids: CASSQGRLYNEQFF. The CDR3 DNA is TGCGCCAGCAGCCAAGGGCGGCTCTACAATGAGCAGTTCTTC.

The table lists this clonotype with a few counts. The J gene is TRBJ2-5, the V gene TRBV5-1; TRBD1 aligns across 9 bases. Germline V CDR1 and CDR2: SGHRS, YFSETQ. J gave up 5 bases and V 0 bases, and 5 bases lay outside the gene matches. The CDR3 spans 15 residues. CDR3 in DNA: TGCGCCAGCAGCTTGGACCCGACAGGGGGGGAGACCCAGTACTTC. Translation: CASSLDPTGGETQYF.

In this sample, this clonotype turned up a few times. The chain uses TRBV21-1 and TRBJ1-2. TRBV21-1 is noted as a pseudogene. This CDR3 has 16 amino acids. The CDR3 coding sequence is TGTGCCAGCAGATTACGGAATCAGGGCCTGGTTTATGGCTACACCTTC. Translating gives CASRLRNQGLVYGYTF.